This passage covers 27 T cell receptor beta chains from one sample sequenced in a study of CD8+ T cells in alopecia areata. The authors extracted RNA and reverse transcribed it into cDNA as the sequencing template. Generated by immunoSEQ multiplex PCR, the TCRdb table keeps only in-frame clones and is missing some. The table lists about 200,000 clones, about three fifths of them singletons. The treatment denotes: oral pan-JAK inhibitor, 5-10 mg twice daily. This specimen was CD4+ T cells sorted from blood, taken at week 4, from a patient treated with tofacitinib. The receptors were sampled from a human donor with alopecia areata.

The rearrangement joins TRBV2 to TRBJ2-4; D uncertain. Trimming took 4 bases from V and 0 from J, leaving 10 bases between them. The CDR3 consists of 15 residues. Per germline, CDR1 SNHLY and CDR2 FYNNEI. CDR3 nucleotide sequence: TGTGCCAGCAGTGCCCGATACCTAGCCAAAAACATTCAGTACTTC. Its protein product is CASSARYLAKNIQYF.

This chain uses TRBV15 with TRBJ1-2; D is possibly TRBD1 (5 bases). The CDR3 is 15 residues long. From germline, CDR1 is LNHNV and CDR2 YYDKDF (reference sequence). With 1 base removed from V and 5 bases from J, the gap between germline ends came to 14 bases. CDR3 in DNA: TGTGCCACCAGCAGAGGAGAACAGGACTTTTATGGCTACACCTTC. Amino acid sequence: CATSRGEQDFYGYTF.

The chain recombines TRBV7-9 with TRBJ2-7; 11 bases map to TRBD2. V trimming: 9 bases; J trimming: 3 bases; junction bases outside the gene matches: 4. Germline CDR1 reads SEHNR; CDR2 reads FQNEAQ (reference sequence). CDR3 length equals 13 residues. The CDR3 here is CASTTSGNYEQYF. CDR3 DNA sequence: TGTGCCAGTACGACTAGCGGGAACTACGAGCAGTACTTC. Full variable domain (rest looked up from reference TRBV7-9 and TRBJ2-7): DTGVSQNPRHKITKRGQNVTFRCDPISEHNRLYWYRQTLGQGPEFLTYFQNEAQLEKSRLLSDRFSAERPKGSFSTLEIQRTEQGDSAMYLCASTTSGNYEQYFGPGTRLTVT.

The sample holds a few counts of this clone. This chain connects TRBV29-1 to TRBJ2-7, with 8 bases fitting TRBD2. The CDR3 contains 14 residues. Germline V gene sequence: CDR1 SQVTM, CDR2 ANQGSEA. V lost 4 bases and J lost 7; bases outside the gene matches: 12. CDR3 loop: CSVVTGGAGGEQYF. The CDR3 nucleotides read TGCAGCGTTGTTACCGGGGGGGCCGGGGGAGAGCAGTACTTC.

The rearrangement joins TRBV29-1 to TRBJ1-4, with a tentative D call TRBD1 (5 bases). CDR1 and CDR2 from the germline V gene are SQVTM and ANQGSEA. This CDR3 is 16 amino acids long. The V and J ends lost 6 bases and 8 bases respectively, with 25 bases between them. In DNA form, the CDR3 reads TGCAGCGTCCGCCTGTCCCCCCAGAGGGGAGAAGAAAAACTGTTTTTT. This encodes CSVRLSPQRGEEKLFF.

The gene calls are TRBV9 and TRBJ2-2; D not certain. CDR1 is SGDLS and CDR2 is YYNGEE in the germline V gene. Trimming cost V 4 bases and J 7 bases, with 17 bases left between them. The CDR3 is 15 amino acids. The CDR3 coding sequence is TGTGCCAGCAGCCCCCCATCGTTATTCAGCGGGGAGCTGTTTTTT. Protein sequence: CASSPPSLFSGELFF.

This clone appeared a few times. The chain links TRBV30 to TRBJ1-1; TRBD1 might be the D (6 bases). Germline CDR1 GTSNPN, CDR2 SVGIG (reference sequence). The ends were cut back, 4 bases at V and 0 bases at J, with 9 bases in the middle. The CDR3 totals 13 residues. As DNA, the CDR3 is TGTGCCTGGATTGGACAGTTGAACACTGAAGCTTTCTTT. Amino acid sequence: CAWIGQLNTEAFF.

The CDR3 sequence is CASSITRGQETQYF. DNA of the CDR3: TGTGCCAGCAGTATAACCCGGGGGCAAGAGACCCAGTACTTC. This chain joins TRBV27 and TRBJ2-5, with a tentative D call TRBD2 (6 bases). Germline V CDR1 and CDR2: MNHEY, SMNVEV (reference sequence). This CDR3 is built from 14 residues. V lost 5 bases and J lost 2, with 12 bases in between.

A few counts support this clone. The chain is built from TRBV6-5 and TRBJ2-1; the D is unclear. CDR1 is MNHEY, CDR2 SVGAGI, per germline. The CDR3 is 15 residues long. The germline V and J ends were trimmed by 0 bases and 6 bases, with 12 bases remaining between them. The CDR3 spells CASSYSPPGLNEQFF. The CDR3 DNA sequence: TGTGCCAGCAGTTACTCGCCCCCGGGTCTCAATGAGCAGTTCTTC.

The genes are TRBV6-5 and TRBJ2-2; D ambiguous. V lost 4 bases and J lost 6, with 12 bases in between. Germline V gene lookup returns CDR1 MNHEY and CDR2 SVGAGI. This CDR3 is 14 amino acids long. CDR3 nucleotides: TGTGCCAGCAGTTCCGGAAGGACGGCCGGGGAGCTGTTTTTT. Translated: CASSSGRTAGELFF.

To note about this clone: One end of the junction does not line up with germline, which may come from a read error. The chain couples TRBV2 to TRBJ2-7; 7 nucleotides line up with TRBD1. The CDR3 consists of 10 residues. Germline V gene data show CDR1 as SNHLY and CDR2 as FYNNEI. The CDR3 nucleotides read TGTGCCACTAGACAGGGAATTAGGAACTTC. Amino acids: CATRQGIRNF.

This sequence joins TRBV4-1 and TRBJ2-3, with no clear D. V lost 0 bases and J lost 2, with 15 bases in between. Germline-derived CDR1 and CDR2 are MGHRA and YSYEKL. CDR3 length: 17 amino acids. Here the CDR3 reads CASSQDRFVKDTDTQYF. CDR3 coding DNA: TGCGCCAGCAGCCAAGATCGGTTCGTCAAAGACACAGATACGCAGTATTTT.

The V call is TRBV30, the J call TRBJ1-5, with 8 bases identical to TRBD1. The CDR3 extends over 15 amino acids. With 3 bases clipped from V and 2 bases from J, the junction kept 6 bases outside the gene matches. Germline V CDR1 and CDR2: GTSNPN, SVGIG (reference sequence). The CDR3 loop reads CAWRGPGQGNQPQHF. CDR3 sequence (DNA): TGTGCCTGGAGAGGACCGGGACAGGGCAATCAGCCCCAGCATTTT.

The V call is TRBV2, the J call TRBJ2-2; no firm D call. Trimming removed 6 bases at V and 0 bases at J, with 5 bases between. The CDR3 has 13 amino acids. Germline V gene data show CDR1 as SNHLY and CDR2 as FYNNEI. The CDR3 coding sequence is TGTGCCAGCAGCGCCTCGAACACCGGGGAGCTGTTTTTT. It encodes CASSASNTGELFF.

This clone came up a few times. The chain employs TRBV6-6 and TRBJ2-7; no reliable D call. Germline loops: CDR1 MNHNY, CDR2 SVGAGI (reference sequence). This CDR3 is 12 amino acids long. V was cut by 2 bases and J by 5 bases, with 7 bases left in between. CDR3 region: CASSYLSHEQYF. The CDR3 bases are TGTGCCAGCAGTTACCTATCACACGAGCAGTACTTC.

The CDR3 nucleotides read TGTGCCAGCATGGACAGGGGAGATGGCTACACCTTC. It codes for CASMDRGDGYTF. The chain recombines TRBV25-1 with TRBJ1-2; TRBD1 aligns across 9 bases. With V trimmed by 7 bases and J by 6 bases, 3 bases remained unmatched. In germline, CDR1 is MGHDK, CDR2 SYGVNS. The CDR3 contains 12 residues.

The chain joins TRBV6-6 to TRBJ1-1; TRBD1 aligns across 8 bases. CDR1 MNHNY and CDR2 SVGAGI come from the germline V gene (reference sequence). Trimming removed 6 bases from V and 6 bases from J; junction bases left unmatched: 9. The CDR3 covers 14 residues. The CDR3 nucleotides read TGTGCCAGCAGGTCGACAGGGGATAGCGCTGAAGCTTTCTTT. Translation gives CASRSTGDSAEAFF.

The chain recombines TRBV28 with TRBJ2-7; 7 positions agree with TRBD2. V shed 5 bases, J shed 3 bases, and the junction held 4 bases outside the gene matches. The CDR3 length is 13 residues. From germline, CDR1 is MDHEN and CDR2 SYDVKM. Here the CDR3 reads CASSTSGNYEQYF. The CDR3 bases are TGTGCCAGCAGTACGAGCGGGAACTACGAGCAGTACTTC.

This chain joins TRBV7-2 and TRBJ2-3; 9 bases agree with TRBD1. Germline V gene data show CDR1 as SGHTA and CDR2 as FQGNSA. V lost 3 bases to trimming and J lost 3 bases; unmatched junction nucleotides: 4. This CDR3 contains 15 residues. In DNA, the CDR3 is TGTGCCAGCAGCTTTGACAGGGGGTCTACAGATACGCAGTATTTT. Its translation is CASSFDRGSTDTQYF.

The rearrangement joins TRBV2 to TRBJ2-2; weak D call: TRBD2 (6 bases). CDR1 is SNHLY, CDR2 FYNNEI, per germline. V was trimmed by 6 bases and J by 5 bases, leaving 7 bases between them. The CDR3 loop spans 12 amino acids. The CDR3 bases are TGTGCCAGCAGACTAGCAACCGGGGAGCTGTTTTTT. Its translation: CASRLATGELFF.

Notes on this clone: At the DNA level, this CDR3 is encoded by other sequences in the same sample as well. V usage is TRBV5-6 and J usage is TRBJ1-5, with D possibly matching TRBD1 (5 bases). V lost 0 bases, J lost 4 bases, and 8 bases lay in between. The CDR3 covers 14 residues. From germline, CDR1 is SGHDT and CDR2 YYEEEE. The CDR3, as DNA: TGTGCCAGCAGCTTGGATGGGGGTAATCAGCCCCAGCATTTT. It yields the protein CASSLDGGNQPQHF.

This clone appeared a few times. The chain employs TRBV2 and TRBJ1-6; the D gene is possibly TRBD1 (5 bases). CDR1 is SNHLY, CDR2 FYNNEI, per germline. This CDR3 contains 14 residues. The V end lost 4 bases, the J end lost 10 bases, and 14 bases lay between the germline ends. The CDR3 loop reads CASSVGTGRSPLHF. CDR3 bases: TGTGCCAGCAGTGTTGGGACGGGGAGGTCACCCCTCCACTTT.

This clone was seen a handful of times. The CDR3 coding sequence is TGTGCCAGCAGCTTACGAAGGGGTAGTGGGACAGATACGCAGTATTTT. Amino acids: CASSLRRGSGTDTQYF. The chain carries TRBV7-9 and TRBJ2-3, with D maybe TRBD1 (5 bases). The CDR3 loop spans 16 amino acids. Trimming cost V 2 bases and J 3 bases, with 15 bases left between them. The germline CDR1 and CDR2 sequences are SEHNR and FQNEAQ (reference sequence).

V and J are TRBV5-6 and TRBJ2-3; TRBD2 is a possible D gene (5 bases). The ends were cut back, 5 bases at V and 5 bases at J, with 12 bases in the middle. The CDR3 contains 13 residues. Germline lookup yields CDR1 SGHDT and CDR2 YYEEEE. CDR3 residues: CASSYRGIDTQYF. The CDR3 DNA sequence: TGTGCCAGCAGTTACAGAGGGATAGATACGCAGTATTTT.

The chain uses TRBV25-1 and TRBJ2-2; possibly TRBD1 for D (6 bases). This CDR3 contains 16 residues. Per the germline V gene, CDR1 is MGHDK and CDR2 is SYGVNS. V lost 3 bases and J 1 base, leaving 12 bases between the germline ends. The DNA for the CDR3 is TGTGCCAGCAGTGAGACGGGACACATGAACACCGGGGAGCTGTTTTTT. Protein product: CASSETGHMNTGELFF.

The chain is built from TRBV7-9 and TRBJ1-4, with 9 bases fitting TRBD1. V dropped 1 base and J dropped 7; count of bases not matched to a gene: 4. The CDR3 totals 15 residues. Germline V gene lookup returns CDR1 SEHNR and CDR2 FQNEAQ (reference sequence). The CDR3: CASSLDTGGGEKLFF. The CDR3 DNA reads TGTGCCAGCAGCTTAGACACAGGGGGCGGTGAAAAACTGTTTTTT.

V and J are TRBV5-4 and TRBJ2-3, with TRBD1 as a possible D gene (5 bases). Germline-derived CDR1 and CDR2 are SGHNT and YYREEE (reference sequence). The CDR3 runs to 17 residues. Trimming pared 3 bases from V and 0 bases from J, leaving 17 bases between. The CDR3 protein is CASSSYVTALSTDTQYF. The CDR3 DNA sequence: TGTGCCAGCAGCTCATACGTGACAGCACTTAGCACAGATACGCAGTATTTT.